These 31 T cell receptor beta chains were sequenced from one sample in a study of response to subunit inactivated influenza vaccine. TCRdb independently ran MiXCR on the RT-PCR reads; one entry per CDR3 protein. The sample has about 780,000 distinct CDR3 sequences, approximately 17% seen once; the top ten hold approximately 11%. The sample here was PBMCs from blood, taken 5 days after vaccination. The receptors shown here come from a man aged 50-59 years who received an inactivated influenza vaccine.

This clonotype was picked up a small number of times. V gene TRBV3-1 combines with J gene TRBJ1-2; no clear D gene. The CDR3 extends over 14 amino acids. CDR1 LGHDT and CDR2 YNNKEL come from the germline V gene (reference sequence). V dropped 1 base and J dropped 1 base, with 7 bases sitting between them. CDR3 sequence reads: CASSQGTVNYGYTF. As DNA, the CDR3 is TGTGCCAGCAGCCAAGGAACAGTTAACTATGGCTACACCTTC.

This clonotype was counted only a few times. V gene TRBV5-1 combines with J gene TRBJ1-1; 8 bases are shared with TRBD1. In germline, CDR1 is SGHRS, CDR2 YFSETQ. The CDR3 runs to 15 residues. V was pared by 2 bases and J by 5 bases, with 8 bases of the junction left unmatched. In DNA form, the CDR3 reads TGCGCCAGCAGCTTTCTCGAGACAGGGGTGACTGAAGCTTTCTTT. Translation: CASSFLETGVTEAFF.

This clonotype showed up just a few times. The chain joins TRBV11-2 to TRBJ1-2; D unresolved. The V end lost 6 bases, the J end lost 2 bases, and 10 bases lay between the germline ends. This CDR3 region has 13 residues. CDR1 SGHAT and CDR2 FQNNGV come from the germline V gene. The CDR3 bases are TGTGCCAGCAGTGGTCCCCTAAACTATGGCTACACCTTC. Its translation is CASSGPLNYGYTF. The whole variable domain, filled in from reference TRBV11-2 and TRBJ1-2, reads EAGVAQSPRYKIIEKRQSVAFWCNPISGHATLYWYQQILGQGPKLLIQFQNNGVVDDSQLPKDRFSAERLKGVDSTLKIQPAKLEDSAVYLCASSGPLNYGYTFGSGTRLTVV.

V gene TRBV18 combines with J gene TRBJ2-5; 9 nucleotides line up with TRBD1. This CDR3 contains 15 residues. J lost 3 bases, V lost 3 bases, and 5 bases had no gene match. Germline assignment: CDR1 KGHSH and CDR2 LQKENI. CDR3 bases: TGTGCCAGCTCACCGGACAGGGGCGCGAAAGAGACCCAGTACTTC. This translates into CASSPDRGAKETQYF. Based on the CDR3 plus reference TRBV18 and TRBJ2-5, the full variable domain is NAGVMQNPRHLVRRRGQEARLRCSPMKGHSHVYWYRQLPEEGLKFMVYLQKENIIDESGMPKERFSAEFPKEGPSILRIQQVVRGDSAAYFCASSPDRGAKETQYFGPGTRLLVL.

In this sample, this clonotype turned up a few times. The chain joins TRBV24-1 to TRBJ1-1, with a possible D match to TRBD1 (6 bases). This CDR3 spans 14 amino acids. V was trimmed by 7 bases and J by 1 base, leaving 12 bases between them. Germline CDR1 and CDR2: KGHDR and SFDVKD. CDR3 in amino acids: CATSTGQTNTEAFF. The CDR3 bases are TGTGCCACCAGCACAGGACAGACGAACACTGAAGCTTTCTTT.

The chain links TRBV10-3 to TRBJ2-5; 11 nucleotides line up with TRBD1. The CDR3 sequence is 17 residues long. Trimming at V came to 3 bases and at J to 5 bases, leaving 11 bases not matched to a gene. Germline V gene sequence: CDR1 ENHRY, CDR2 SYGVKD. CDR3 loop: CAISDRRTGGIEETQYF. CDR3 bases: TGTGCCATCAGTGATCGACGGACAGGGGGCATAGAGGAGACCCAGTACTTC.

The V gene is TRBV7-2, the J gene TRBJ1-2, with 8 bases fitting TRBD1. This CDR3 region has 14 residues. V dropped 4 bases and J dropped 6; count of bases not matched to a gene: 7. Germline lookup yields CDR1 SGHTA and CDR2 FQGNSA. The CDR3 DNA reads TGTGCCAGCAGCTGGGGACAGGTTAGGGATGGCTACACCTTC. It translates to CASSWGQVRDGYTF.

The CDR3 loop is CATSSQGPSQYF. In nucleotides, the CDR3 is TGTGCCACCAGCAGCCAGGGACCTTCCCAGTACTTC. This chain connects TRBV15 to TRBJ2-5, with D perhaps being TRBD1 or TRBD2 (5 bases each). The V end lost 3 bases, the J end lost 9 bases, and 11 bases lay between the germline ends. The CDR3 extends over 12 amino acids. CDR1 is LNHNV and CDR2 is YYDKDF in the germline V gene (reference sequence).

This chain uses TRBV4-3 with TRBJ1-2; no clear D. V was trimmed by 0 bases and J by 6 bases, leaving 11 bases between them. Germline V CDR1 and CDR2: LGHNA, YSLEER. The CDR3 runs 14 residues. Written as DNA, the CDR3 is TGCGCCAGCAGCCAAGACTCCCCCCGAGATGGCTACACCTTC. It yields the protein CASSQDSPRDGYTF.

This clonotype occurred a few times. The chain joins TRBV29-1 to TRBJ2-3, with TRBD2 matching 9 bases. This CDR3 is built from 14 residues. Germline V gives CDR1 SQVTM, CDR2 ANQGSEA. V was clipped by 6 bases and J by 2 bases; unmatched bases: 6. CDR3 nucleotides: TGCAGCGTCCCTAGCGGGACCACCACAGATACGCAGTATTTT. Protein sequence: CSVPSGTTTDTQYF.

This clonotype was detected a few times. CDR3 nucleotide sequence: TGTGCCAGCAGCTTAGAAGGGACCTACCTGGGCACTGAAGCTTTCTTT. This encodes CASSLEGTYLGTEAFF. V gene TRBV7-2 combines with J gene TRBJ1-1, with D maybe TRBD1 (5 bases). Germline values: CDR1 SGHTA, CDR2 FQGNSA. The V and J ends lost 1 base and 4 bases respectively, with 16 bases between them. The CDR3 has 16 residues.

A few counts support this clonotype. The chain has TRBV7-9 and TRBJ1-2; 7 bases fit TRBD1. This CDR3 region has 16 residues. Germline V gene data show CDR1 as SEHNR and CDR2 as FQNEAQ (reference sequence). V gave up 5 bases and J gave up 4 bases; unmatched junction bases: 13. CDR3 sequence: CASSHSDGQAGYGYTF. The CDR3 DNA reads as TGTGCCAGCAGCCATTCGGACGGACAGGCGGGCTATGGCTACACCTTC.

The chain employs TRBV7-6 and TRBJ2-7; 8 bases align to TRBD2. This CDR3 comprises 13 residues. Per germline, CDR1 SGHVS and CDR2 FNYEAQ. J lost 4 bases, V lost 11 bases, and 10 bases had no gene match. CDR3 region: CAVSGTRLYEQYF. The CDR3 DNA is TGTGCCGTTTCCGGGACTAGATTATACGAGCAGTACTTC.

The V and J genes are TRBV7-9 and TRBJ2-1; D is tentatively TRBD1 or TRBD2 (5 bases each). The V end was cut by 5 bases, the J end by 2 bases, with 10 bases between. Per the germline V gene, CDR1 is SEHNR and CDR2 is FQNEAQ (reference sequence). The CDR3 consists of 14 residues. CDR3 sequence: CASSRDGPYNEQFF. The CDR3 DNA follows: TGTGCCAGCAGCCGGGACGGCCCCTACAATGAGCAGTTCTTC. Full variable domain (missing parts from reference TRBV7-9 and TRBJ2-1): DTGVSQNPRHKITKRGQNVTFRCDPISEHNRLYWYRQTLGQGPEFLTYFQNEAQLEKSRLLSDRFSAERPKGSFSTLEIQRTEQGDSAMYLCASSRDGPYNEQFFGPGTRLTVL.

This clonotype was seen repeatedly, ten times or more. The CDR3 bases are TGTGCCAGCAGCCGCCGGGGGTTAACGCAGTATTTT. Encoded protein: CASSRRGLTQYF. The V call is TRBV12-3 or TRBV12-4, the J call TRBJ2-3; a possible D gene is TRBD2 (6 bases). This CDR3 has 12 amino acids. V was shortened by 6 bases and J by 9 bases, with 13 bases between the two germline ends.

This clonotype appeared many times. The chain combines TRBV5-5 with TRBJ1-1, with 8 bases that match TRBD1. The CDR3 consists of 14 residues. The V gene's germline CDR1 is SGHKS and CDR2 YYEKEE (reference sequence). V lost 2 bases and J lost 6; bases outside the gene matches: 6. Written as DNA, the CDR3 is TGTGCCAGCAGCTTAGGACAGGGTCTCCCTGAAGCTTTCTTT. It is translated as CASSLGQGLPEAFF.

The chain recombines TRBV4-2 with TRBJ2-3; D is perhaps TRBD2 (6 bases). Germline CDR1 reads LGHNA; CDR2 reads YNFKEQ. This CDR3 contains 18 residues. V shed 3 bases and J shed 2 bases, with 21 bases lying between them. The CDR3 is CASSHPSAGTDYTDTQYF. CDR3 sequence (DNA): TGTGCCAGCAGCCACCCAAGCGCCGGGACTGACTACACAGATACGCAGTATTTT.

The rearrangement links TRBV7-9 to TRBJ2-7; 9 bases agree with TRBD1. In germline, CDR1 is SEHNR, CDR2 FQNEAQ (reference sequence). The CDR3 totals 15 residues. The V segment lost 0 bases and the J segment 4 bases; nucleotides outside the gene matches: 4. The CDR3 DNA is TGTGCCAGCAGCTTAGCGAAGGGACAGGGTTACGAGCAGTACTTC. Amino acid sequence: CASSLAKGQGYEQYF.

In this sample, this clonotype turned up a few times. The rearrangement links TRBV7-8 to TRBJ1-2, with unresolved D. The V gene's germline CDR1 is SGHVS and CDR2 FQNEAQ. CDR3 size: 13 residues. Trimming left V 4 bases short and J 2 bases short, with 8 bases between. The DNA of the CDR3 is TGTGCCAGCAGCTCTACAGTAAACTATGGCTACACCTTC. Amino acids: CASSSTVNYGYTF.

The V and J genes are TRBV5-1 and TRBJ2-5; tentatively, D is TRBD1 (6 bases). V lost 4 bases to trimming and J lost 9 bases, with 22 bases between them. CDR1 SGHRS and CDR2 YFSETQ come from the germline V gene. This CDR3 spans 15 amino acids. For the CDR3, the DNA is TGCGCCAGCAGCCCCGGGACACAATACGAGGGGTCCCAGTACTTC. Its translation is CASSPGTQYEGSQYF.

V gene TRBV18 combines with J gene TRBJ1-2; D possibly corresponds to TRBD1 (5 bases). V was pared by 3 bases and J by 8 bases, with 16 bases between. Per germline, CDR1 KGHSH and CDR2 LQKENI. This CDR3 region has 14 residues. The CDR3 DNA follows: TGTGCCAGCTCACCCACCAATGGACAAGTAGGCTACACCTTC. Its protein is CASSPTNGQVGYTF.

Only a few counts were recorded for this clonotype. The chain carries TRBV20-1 and TRBJ1-6; TRBD1 matches 11 bases. CDR1 is DFQATT and CDR2 is SNEGSKA in the germline V gene (reference sequence). The CDR3 has 16 residues. V lost 1 base and J lost 5; bases outside the gene matches: 4. DNA for the CDR3: TGCAGTGCTAGAGCGGGGACAGGGGGTAATAATTCACCCCTCCACTTT. Translated, it gives CSARAGTGGNNSPLHF.

This clonotype has only a few counts. This sequence joins TRBV4-1 and TRBJ2-1, with D uncertain. CDR1 and CDR2 (germline): MGHRA, YSYEKL. Trimming pared 0 bases from V and 4 bases from J, leaving 7 bases between. The CDR3 is 14 amino acids. CDR3 loop: CASSQEPRYNEQFF. CDR3 in DNA: TGCGCCAGCAGCCAAGAGCCCAGGTACAATGAGCAGTTCTTC.

The genes are TRBV12-3 or TRBV12-4 and TRBJ1-6; D possibly corresponds to TRBD1 (6 bases). This CDR3 region has 15 residues. Trimming took 1 base from V and 3 from J, leaving 7 bases between them. In DNA, the CDR3 is TGTGCCAGCAGTTTAGTAGGGGGCTATAATTCACCCCTCCACTTT. Translating it yields CASSLVGGYNSPLHF.

This clonotype was seen ten or more times. The chain links TRBV7-2 to TRBJ2-1; D is possibly TRBD2 (6 bases). In germline, CDR1 is SGHTA, CDR2 FQGNSA. Trimming cost V 1 base and J 7 bases, with 17 bases left between them. The CDR3 consists of 16 residues. CDR3 protein: CASSLVGRGLWNEQFF. The CDR3, as DNA: TGTGCCAGCAGCTTAGTCGGGCGGGGCCTCTGGAATGAGCAGTTCTTC.

V and J are TRBV20-1 and TRBJ2-1; D ambiguous. CDR1 is DFQATT and CDR2 is SNEGSKA in the germline V gene (reference sequence). This CDR3 is built from 15 residues. V lost 2 bases, J lost 1 base, and 12 bases lay in between. The CDR3 here is CSARQRLGSYNEQFF. Written as DNA, the CDR3 is TGCAGTGCTAGACAAAGATTAGGGTCCTACAATGAGCAGTTCTTC.

This rearrangement joins TRBV28 to TRBJ2-2; the D gene is possibly TRBD1 (6 bases). This CDR3 contains 18 residues. V was trimmed by 6 bases and J by 2 bases, leaving 22 bases between them. Germline assignment: CDR1 MDHEN and CDR2 SYDVKM. The CDR3 DNA reads as TGTGCCAGCAGGTACCGGGACATTGCGTTCACAAACACCGGGGAGCTGTTTTTT. As protein: CASRYRDIAFTNTGELFF.

The rearrangement uses TRBV20-1 and TRBJ2-7, with TRBD1 identical over 12 bases. The CDR3 is 16 residues long. Germline V gene sequence: CDR1 DFQATT, CDR2 SNEGSKA (reference sequence). V shed 1 base and J 5 bases; nucleotides not matched to a gene: 9. CDR3 sequence: CSARVLPGQGADEQYF. CDR3 in DNA: TGCAGTGCTAGAGTTCTTCCGGGACAGGGGGCTGACGAGCAGTACTTC.

V and J are TRBV5-6 and TRBJ2-7; 7 positions agree with TRBD1. This CDR3 spans 17 amino acids. In germline, CDR1 is SGHDT, CDR2 YYEEEE. The V segment lost 0 bases and the J segment 6 bases; nucleotides outside the gene matches: 15. CDR3 in DNA: TGTGCCAGCAGCTTGGTTAGGGACAGCTTTTTAGCCCGCGAGCAGTACTTC. Its protein product is CASSLVRDSFLAREQYF.

J is TRBJ2-1 and V is TRBV11-3, with 15 bases matching TRBD2. This CDR3 contains 16 residues. The junction had 3 bases not matched to a gene; V was cut back by 4 bases and J by 5 bases. CDR1 is SGHNT, CDR2 YENEEA, per germline. The CDR3 protein is CASSSGTSGRNNEQFF. The CDR3 DNA sequence: TGTGCCAGCAGCTCGGGGACTAGCGGGAGGAACAATGAGCAGTTCTTC.

This clonotype was detected a few times. The chain recombines TRBV30 with TRBJ1-2, with D unclear. CDR1 GTSNPN and CDR2 SVGIG come from the germline V gene (reference sequence). The V gene lost 0 bases and the J gene lost 8 bases, with 13 bases spanning the gap. The CDR3 sequence is 13 residues long. CDR3 protein: CAWSVKSRSGYTF. The CDR3 DNA is TGTGCCTGGAGTGTTAAGAGTAGGAGCGGCTACACCTTC.